This is a list of T cell receptor beta chains from one sample in a study of preoperative IRX-2 immunotherapy in early breast cancer. Clones were sequenced by immunoSEQ multiplex PCR, and TCRdb holds only the in-frame ones, with some missing. Altogether roughly 99,000 clones are present, 86% being singletons, with the ten largest covering about 2.1%. The sample here was tumor tissue, taken after IRX-2 immunotherapy. The receptors come from a human donor with breast cancer. CDR3s include the opening cysteine and the closing phenylalanine or tryptophan. D genes are given only for firm matches. Size values are once, few and many counts, or a class for expanded clones, and some rows have none.

V gene	clone size	D gene	J gene	CDR3 DNA	CDR3 protein
TRBV30	NA	NA	TRBJ2-1	TGTGCCTGGAGAAGGGGGAGAGGGTACAATGAGCAGTTCTTC	CAWRRGRGYNEQFF
TRBV28	once	NA	TRBJ2-2	TGTGCCAGCAGTTTATTAGGGGAGACCGGGGAGCTGTTTTTT	CASSLLGETGELFF
TRBV28	NA	NA	TRBJ1-1	TGTGCCAGCAGCCTGGGCCCGGGGGACAACACTGAAGCTTTCTTT	CASSLGPGDNTEAFF
TRBV6-7	NA	TRBD2	TRBJ2-7	TGTGCCAGCAGTATGCTCCGGGGGGTCTCCTACGAGCAGTACTTC	CASSMLRGVSYEQYF
TRBV5-1	NA	TRBD1	TRBJ1-4	TGCGCCAGCAGCACAGGACAGGGAGTAACTAATGAAAAACTGTTTTTT	CASSTGQGVTNEKLFF
TRBV18	NA	NA	TRBJ1-1	TGTGCCAGCTCACCATGGGGAGGGGCGACGAACACTGAAGCTTTCTTT	CASSPWGGATNTEAFF
TRBV6-7	few	TRBD1	TRBJ1-1	TGTGCCAGCATGTTAACAGGGGTGAACACTGAAGCTTTCTTT	CASMLTGVNTEAFF
TRBV6-8	NA	NA	TRBJ2-1	TGTGCCAGCATGCCACAGGGTTCGTCCTACAATGAGCAGTTCTTC	CASMPQGSSYNEQFF
TRBV30	NA	TRBD1	TRBJ1-1	TGTGCCTGGAGTTGGGGGGGACAGGGATGGGTCGTAGCTTTCTTT	CAWSWGGQGWVVAFF
TRBV15	few	TRBD1	TRBJ1-6	TGTGCCACCAGCAGCCAGACAGGGGGGAATTCACCCCTCCACTTT	CATSSQTGGNSPLHF
TRBV28	NA	TRBD2	TRBJ2-2	TGTGCCAGCAAATTACTAGCGGGAGCTACCGGGGAGCTGTTTTTT	CASKLLAGATGELFF
TRBV30	NA	NA	TRBJ1-3	TGTGCTCTCGTCAGGGATTACTCTGGAAACACCATATATTTT	CALVRDYSGNTIYF
TRBV6-8	many	NA	TRBJ1-1	TGTGCCAGCAGCAGAACGGGCAGTACTTCTCCCCGGCACACTGAAGCTTTCTTT	CASSRTGSTSPRHTEAFF
TRBV30	NA	NA	TRBJ2-1	TGTGCCTGGAGTGAACAGGGTTTGGAGGATGAGCAGTTCTTC	CAWSEQGLEDEQFF
TRBV19	NA	NA	TRBJ1-1	TGTGCCAGTATTGGCTGGAACACTGAAGCTTTCTTT	CASIGWNTEAFF
TRBV11-3	NA	NA	TRBJ1-4	TGTGCCAGCAGCTCTACTACAGGGCCCTTTAATGAAAAACTGTTTTTT	CASSSTTGPFNEKLFF
TRBV5-1	NA	TRBD2	TRBJ2-1	TGCGCCAGCAGCATGGCTAGCGGGGGGCTGAATGAGCAGTTCTTC	CASSMASGGLNEQFF
TRBV15	NA	NA	TRBJ2-7	TGTGCCACCAGCAGGGGGGGACTTAGCTCCTACGAGCAGTACTTC	CATSRGGLSSYEQYF
TRBV28	NA	TRBD1	TRBJ1-5	TGTGCCAGCAGTTTAACAGGACAGGGGGTCCAGCCCCAGCATTTT	CASSLTGQGVQPQHF
TRBV6-8	once	NA	TRBJ1-5	TGTGCCAGCAAGGACACTAGCAATCAGCCCCAGCATTTT	CASKDTSNQPQHF
TRBV18	once	NA	TRBJ2-1	TGTGCCAGCTCACCATGGGGGCCGAGCTCCTACAATGAGCAGTTCTTC	CASSPWGPSSYNEQFF
TRBV7-7	few	NA	TRBJ2-7	TGTGCCAGCAGCCAAGTAGCCAGTCGCCACGAGCAGTACTTC	CASSQVASRHEQYF
TRBV7-1	NA	TRBD2	TRBJ2-3	TGTGCCAGCAGCCCGTTGAGCGGGGGTGCAGATACGCAGTATTTT	CASSPLSGGADTQYF
TRBV5-1	once	NA	TRBJ2-7	TGCGCCAGCAGCTACCGTACTACAGGGCTCGAGCAGTACTTC	CASSYRTTGLEQYF
TRBV5-2	NA	NA	TRBJ2-7	TGTGCCAGCAGCGCGGGGAGACCGAAACAGGGATTTACCTACGAGCAGTACTTC	CASSAGRPKQGFTYEQYF
TRBV29-1	NA	TRBD1	TRBJ1-1	TGCAGCGTGAGGACAGGGGGTAGCACTGAAGCTTTCTTT	CSVRTGGSTEAFF
TRBV28	NA	NA	TRBJ2-7	TGTGCCAGCATCCAGGGTTACCCCTACGAGCAGTACTTC	CASIQGYPYEQYF
TRBV29-1	NA	NA	TRBJ1-2	TGCAGCGGTTCTACAGGGACGGGATATGGCTACACCTTC	CSGSTGTGYGYTF
TRBV30	NA	NA	TRBJ1-1	TGTGCCTGGAGATCGAGGGCACGGAACACTGAAGCTTTCTTT	CAWRSRARNTEAFF
TRBV18	once	NA	TRBJ1-5	TGTGCCAGCTCACCGGAGGGCGTTAGCAATCAGCCCCAGCATTTT	CASSPEGVSNQPQHF
TRBV14	once	NA	TRBJ2-7	TGTGCCAGCAGCGAGGAGACTTACTACGAGCAGTACTTC	CASSEETYYEQYF
TRBV29-1	NA	NA	TRBJ2-5	TGCAGCGTATCGGACTACCAAGAGACCCAGTACTTC	CSVSDYQETQYF